This TCR beta chain was captured by sequencing in a study of blood T cells in healthy people across ages. A second roughly 7 to 12 cycle PCR used barcoded and J-beta primers. One entry per CDR3 protein results from TCRdb running MiXCR on the 5' RACE reads. The table shows approximately 1.5 million distinct CDR3 sequences, with roughly two fifths occurring only once. V was shortened by 2 bases and J by 4 bases, with 23 bases between the two germline ends. CDR3 length equals 18 residues. CDR1 is DFQATT and CDR2 is SNEGSKA in the germline V gene (reference sequence). This sequence joins TRBV20-1 and TRBJ2-2; perhaps TRBD1 as D (6 bases). The sequence derives from a woman between 18 and 29 years old in good health. The sequenced sample was blood. The CDR3 coding sequence is TGCAGTGCTAGACCCGGGACACCTGACCTACACGGCACCGGGGAGCTGTTTTTT. It codes for CSARPGTPDLHGTGELFF.